This TCR beta chain originates from a study of blood T cell repertoires in COVID-19. The wider study: COVID-19 samples, acute and convalescent, were from the United States, Italy and Spain. T cells, B-cell-depleted T cells, or PBMCs supplied cDNA or gDNA.

V dropped 1 base and J dropped 9 bases, with 16 bases sitting between them. The CDR3 length is 16 residues. CDR1 SNHLY and CDR2 FYNNEI come from the germline V gene. How the authors handled the data: Reference gene primer amplification gave nucleated cell count estimates. Clones were read by immunoSEQ multiplex PCR, and TCRdb kept only the in-frame ones, dropping some. Clone size and the V and J calls come from that table; the DNA yielded D and trimming. The sample lists approximately 85,000 clones, around 86% occurring once. Sequenced: peripheral blood. The chain has TRBV2 and TRBJ1-6, with D perhaps matching TRBD1 (5 bases). This TCR derives from a man between 45 and 60 years old with active or convalescent COVID-19. The chain's CDR3 is CASSEEGAGNISPLHF. As DNA, the CDR3 is TGTGCCAGCAGTGAAGAGGGCGCAGGGAACATTTCACCCCTCCACTTT.